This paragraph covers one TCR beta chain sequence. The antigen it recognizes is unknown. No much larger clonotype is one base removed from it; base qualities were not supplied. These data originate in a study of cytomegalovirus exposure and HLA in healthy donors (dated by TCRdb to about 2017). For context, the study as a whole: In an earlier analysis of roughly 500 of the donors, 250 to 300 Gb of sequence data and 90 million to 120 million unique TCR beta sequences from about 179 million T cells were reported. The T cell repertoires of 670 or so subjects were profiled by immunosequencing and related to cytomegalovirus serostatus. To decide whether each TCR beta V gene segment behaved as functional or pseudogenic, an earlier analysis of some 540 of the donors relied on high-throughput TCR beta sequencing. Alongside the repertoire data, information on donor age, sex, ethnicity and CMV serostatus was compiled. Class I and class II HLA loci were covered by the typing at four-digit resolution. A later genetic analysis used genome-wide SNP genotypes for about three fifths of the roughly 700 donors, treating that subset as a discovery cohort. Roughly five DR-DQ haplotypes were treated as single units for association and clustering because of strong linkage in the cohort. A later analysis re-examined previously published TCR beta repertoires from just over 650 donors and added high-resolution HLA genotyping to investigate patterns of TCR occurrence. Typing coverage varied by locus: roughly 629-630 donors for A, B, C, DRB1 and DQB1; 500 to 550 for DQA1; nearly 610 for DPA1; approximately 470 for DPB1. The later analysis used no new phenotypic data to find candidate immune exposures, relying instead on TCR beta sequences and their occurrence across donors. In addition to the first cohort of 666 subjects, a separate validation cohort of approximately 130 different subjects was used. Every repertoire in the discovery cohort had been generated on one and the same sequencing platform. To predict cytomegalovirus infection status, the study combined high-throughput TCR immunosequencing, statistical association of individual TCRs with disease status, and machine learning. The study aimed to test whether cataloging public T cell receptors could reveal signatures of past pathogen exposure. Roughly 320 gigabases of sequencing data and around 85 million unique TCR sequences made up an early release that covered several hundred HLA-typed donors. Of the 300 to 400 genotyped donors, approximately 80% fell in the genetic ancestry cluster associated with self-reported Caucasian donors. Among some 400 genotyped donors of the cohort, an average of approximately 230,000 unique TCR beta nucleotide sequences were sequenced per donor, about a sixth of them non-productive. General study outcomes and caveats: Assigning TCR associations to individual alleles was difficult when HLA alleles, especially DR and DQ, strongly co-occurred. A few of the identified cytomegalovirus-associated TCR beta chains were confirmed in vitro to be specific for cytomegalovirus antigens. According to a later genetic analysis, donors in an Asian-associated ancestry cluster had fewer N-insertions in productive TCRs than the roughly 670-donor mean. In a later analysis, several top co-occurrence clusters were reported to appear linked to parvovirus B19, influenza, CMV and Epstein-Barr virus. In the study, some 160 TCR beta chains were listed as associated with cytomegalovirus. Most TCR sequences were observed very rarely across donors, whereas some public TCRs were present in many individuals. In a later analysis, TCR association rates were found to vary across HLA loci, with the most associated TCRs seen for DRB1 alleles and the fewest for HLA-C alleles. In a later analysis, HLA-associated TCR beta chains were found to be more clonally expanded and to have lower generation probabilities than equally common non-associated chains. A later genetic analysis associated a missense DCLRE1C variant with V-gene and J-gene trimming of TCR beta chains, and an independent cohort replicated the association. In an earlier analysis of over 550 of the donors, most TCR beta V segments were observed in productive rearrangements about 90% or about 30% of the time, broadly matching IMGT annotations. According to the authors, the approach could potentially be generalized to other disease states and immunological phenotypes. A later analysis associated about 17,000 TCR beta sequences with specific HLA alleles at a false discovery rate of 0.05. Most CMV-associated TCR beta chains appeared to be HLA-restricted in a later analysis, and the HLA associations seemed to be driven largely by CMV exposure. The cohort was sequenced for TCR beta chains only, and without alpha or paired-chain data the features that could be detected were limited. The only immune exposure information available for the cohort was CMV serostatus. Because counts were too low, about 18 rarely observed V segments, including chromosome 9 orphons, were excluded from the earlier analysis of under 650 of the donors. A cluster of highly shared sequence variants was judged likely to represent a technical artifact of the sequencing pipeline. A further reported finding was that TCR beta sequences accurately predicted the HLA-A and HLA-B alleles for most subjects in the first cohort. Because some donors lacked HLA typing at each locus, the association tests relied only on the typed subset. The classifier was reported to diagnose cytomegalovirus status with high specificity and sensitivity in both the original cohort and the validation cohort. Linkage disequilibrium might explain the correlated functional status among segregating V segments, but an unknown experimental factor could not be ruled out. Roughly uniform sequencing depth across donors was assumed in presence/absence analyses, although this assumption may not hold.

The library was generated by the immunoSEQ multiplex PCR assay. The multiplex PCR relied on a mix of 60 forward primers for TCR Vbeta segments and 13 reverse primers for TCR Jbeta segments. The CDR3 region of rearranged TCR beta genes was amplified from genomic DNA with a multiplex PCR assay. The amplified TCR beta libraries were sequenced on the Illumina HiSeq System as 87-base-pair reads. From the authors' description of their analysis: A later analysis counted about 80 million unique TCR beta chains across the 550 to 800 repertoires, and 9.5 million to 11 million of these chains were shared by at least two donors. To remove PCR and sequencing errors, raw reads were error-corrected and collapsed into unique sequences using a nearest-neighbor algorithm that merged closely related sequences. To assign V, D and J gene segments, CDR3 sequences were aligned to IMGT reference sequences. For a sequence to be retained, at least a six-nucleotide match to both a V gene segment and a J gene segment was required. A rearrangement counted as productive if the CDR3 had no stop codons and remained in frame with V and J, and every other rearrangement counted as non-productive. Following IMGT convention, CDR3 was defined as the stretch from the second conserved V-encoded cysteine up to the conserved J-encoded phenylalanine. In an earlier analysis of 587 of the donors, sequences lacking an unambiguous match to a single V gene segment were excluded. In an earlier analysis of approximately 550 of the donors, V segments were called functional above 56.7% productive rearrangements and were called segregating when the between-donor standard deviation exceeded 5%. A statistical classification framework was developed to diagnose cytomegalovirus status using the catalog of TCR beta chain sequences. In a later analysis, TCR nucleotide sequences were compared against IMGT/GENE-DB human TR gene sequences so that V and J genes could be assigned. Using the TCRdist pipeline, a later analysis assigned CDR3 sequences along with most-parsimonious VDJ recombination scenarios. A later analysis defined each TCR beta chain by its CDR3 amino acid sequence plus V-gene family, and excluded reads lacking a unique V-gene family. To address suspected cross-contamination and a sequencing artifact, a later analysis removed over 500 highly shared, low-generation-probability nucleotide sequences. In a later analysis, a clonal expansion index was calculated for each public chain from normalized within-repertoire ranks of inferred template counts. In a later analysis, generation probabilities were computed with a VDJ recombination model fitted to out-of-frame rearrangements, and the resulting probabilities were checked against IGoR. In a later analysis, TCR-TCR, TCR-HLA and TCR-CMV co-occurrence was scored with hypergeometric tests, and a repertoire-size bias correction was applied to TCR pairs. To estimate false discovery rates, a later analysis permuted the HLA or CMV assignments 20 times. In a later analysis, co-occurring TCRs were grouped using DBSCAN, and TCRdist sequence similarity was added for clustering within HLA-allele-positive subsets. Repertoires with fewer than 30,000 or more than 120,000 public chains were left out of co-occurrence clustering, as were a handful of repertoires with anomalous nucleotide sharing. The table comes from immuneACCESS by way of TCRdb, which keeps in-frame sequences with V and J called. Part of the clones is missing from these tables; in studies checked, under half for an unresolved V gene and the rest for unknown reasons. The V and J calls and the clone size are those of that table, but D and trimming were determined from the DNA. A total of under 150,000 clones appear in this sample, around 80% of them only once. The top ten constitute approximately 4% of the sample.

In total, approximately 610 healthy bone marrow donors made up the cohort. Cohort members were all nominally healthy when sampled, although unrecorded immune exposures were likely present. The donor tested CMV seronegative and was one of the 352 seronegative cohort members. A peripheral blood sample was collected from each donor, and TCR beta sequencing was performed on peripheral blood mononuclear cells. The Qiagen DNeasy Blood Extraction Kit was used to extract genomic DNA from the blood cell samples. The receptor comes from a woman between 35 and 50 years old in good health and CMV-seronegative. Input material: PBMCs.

In nucleotides, the sequence is TGTGCCAGCAGCCAGGGGACAGAACTCTACTACGAGCAGTACTTC. Translation gives CASSQGTELYYEQYF. The chain joins TRBV27 to TRBJ2-7; TRBD1 fits 7 bases in the junction. Spanning cysteine to phenylalanine, the CDR3 consists of 15 amino acids. Only CDR3 DNA remains: 45 bases, in frame from the first base. Relative to germline, V is missing 6 bases and J is missing 3 bases, with 11 bases of the junction outside any gene match. From a lookup of the germline V gene (reference sequence), CDR1 and CDR2 are MNHEY and SMNVEV.